This T cell receptor (beta chain) was captured by sequencing in a study of identical twins. MiXCR, run by TCRdb on the 5' RACE reads, gives a single entry per CDR3 protein. The sample has some 600,000 distinct CDR3 sequences; 7.1% are singletons. This clonotype showed up just a few times. Its antigen remains unknown. CDR3 length: 16 residues. Germline-derived CDR1 and CDR2 are MNHEY and SMNVEV (reference sequence). V was trimmed by 0 bases and J by 3 bases, leaving 14 bases between them. The study's findings and limits: Rather than following the same donors, the conclusions depended on cross-sectional statistical analysis.

This same sample was also part of a study on yellow fever vaccine responses in identical twins.

This clonotype originated in a woman in her late teens or twenties in good health. The sample comprised PBMCs. The chain combines TRBV27 with TRBJ2-5, with D tentatively TRBD1 or TRBD2 (5 bases each). DNA for the CDR3: TGTGCCAGCAGTTTATCCGCCGGGGCAACCGAAGAGACCCAGTACTTC. Translating gives CASSLSAGATEETQYF.